What follows are 32 T cell receptor beta chains derived from one specimen sequenced in a study of T cells in Graves' hyperthyroidism and ophthalmopathy. RNA transcripts provided the source from which TCR beta CDR3 regions were amplified. First-round RT-PCR targeting the TCR CDR3 was performed with the HTBI primer set. MiXCR, run by TCRdb on the multiplex PCR reads, gives a single entry per CDR3 protein. The sample has about 410,000 distinct CDR3 sequences; about 14% are singletons. Sequencing was done on a sample of blood. These receptors all come from a woman aged 30 to 39 with Graves' ophthalmopathy.

This clonotype was recorded at least ten times. The V and J genes are TRBV6-1 and TRBJ2-7; 7 nucleotides match TRBD1. CDR3 length equals 18 residues. The germline V gene encodes CDR1 MNHNS and CDR2 SASEGT. After removal of 6 bases from V and 4 bases from J, the junction contained 21 bases not matched to a gene. DNA of the CDR3: TGTGCCAGCAGCGAACGGAACCGAGGGGGCGTCCCTCTTTACGAGCAGTACTTC. As protein: CASSERNRGGVPLYEQYF.

This clonotype was recorded at least ten times. The V gene is TRBV6-1, the J gene TRBJ2-7; 7 nucleotides agree with TRBD2. Trimming took 5 bases from V and 0 from J; bases not matched to a gene: 7. The CDR3 has 15 residues. CDR1 and CDR2 (germline): MNHNS, SASEGT. CDR3 sequence: CASSYGRGISYEQYF. CDR3 sequence (DNA): TGTGCCAGCAGTTACGGGCGGGGGATCTCCTACGAGCAGTACTTC.

Only a few counts were recorded for this clonotype. The chain recombines TRBV4-1 with TRBJ1-1; possible D gene TRBD1, 5 bases. The germline V gene encodes CDR1 MGHRA and CDR2 YSYEKL. Trimming shortened V by 3 bases and J by 2 bases, and 13 bases separated the two germline ends. The CDR3 contains 15 residues. CDR3 loop: CASSQEQESNTEAFF. In DNA form, the CDR3 reads TGCGCCAGCAGCCAGGAACAGGAGTCCAACACTGAAGCTTTCTTT.

V gene TRBV2 combines with J gene TRBJ1-1; D unresolved. Trimming stripped 11 bases from V and 2 bases from J, with 15 bases between. The CDR3 extends over 13 amino acids. The germline gives CDR1 SNHLY, CDR2 FYNNEI. The CDR3 region has the DNA TGTGCCGCCCTGCATTCCCTAAACACTGAAGCTTTCTTT. Amino acids: CAALHSLNTEAFF.

This clonotype has at least ten counts. The rearrangement links TRBV20-1 to TRBJ2-5; D is unresolved. V was trimmed by 3 bases and J by 7 bases, leaving 15 bases between them. Germline V gene data show CDR1 as DFQATT and CDR2 as SNEGSKA (reference sequence). The CDR3 runs 13 residues. CDR3 amino acids: CSASTPEEVTQYF. The CDR3 coding sequence is TGCAGTGCTAGTACCCCCGAGGAAGTGACCCAGTACTTC.

This clonotype was found a few times. A much larger clonotype is one base distant, so this may be a read error. V gene TRBV6-2 or TRBV6-3 combines with J gene TRBJ2-5; 7 nucleotides match TRBD1. Germline V CDR1 and CDR2: MNHEY, SVGEGT. The CDR3 totals 14 residues. CDR3 nucleotides: TGTGCCAGCAGGCCTTGGACCCAGGGGGAGACCCAGCACTTC. Translation gives CASRPWTQGETQHF.

This clonotype was seen more than once but under ten times. The chain employs TRBV20-1 and TRBJ2-7, with D unresolved. The CDR3 sequence is 12 residues long. V was clipped by 6 bases and J by 5 bases, with 14 bases between them. The germline gives CDR1 DFQATT, CDR2 SNEGSKA (reference sequence). The CDR3 sequence: CSALDPYNEQYF. CDR3 bases: TGCAGTGCCCTTGACCCGTACAACGAGCAGTACTTC.

This clonotype was seen at least ten times. V and J are TRBV2 and TRBJ1-2; D unresolved. Trimming removed 5 bases from V and 5 bases from J, with 12 bases in between. This CDR3 has 13 amino acids. Germline values: CDR1 SNHLY, CDR2 FYNNEI. The CDR3 nucleotides read TGTGCCAGCAGTTCCGGACGTCTATATGGCTACACCTTC. Protein product: CASSSGRLYGYTF.

This clonotype was detected ten times or more. This sequence joins TRBV6-1 and TRBJ1-1; maybe TRBD1 (6 bases). Germline V CDR1 and CDR2: MNHNS, SASEGT. Deletions cut 11 bases from V and 2 bases from J, with 21 bases between. The CDR3 consists of 15 residues. The CDR3 coding sequence is TGTGCCTCCAACCTCAGGACAGAGCGAAACACTGAAGCTTTCTTT. It is translated as CASNLRTERNTEAFF.

With regard to this clonotype: This may come from a read error, since a much larger clone is one base off. V and J are TRBV28 and TRBJ2-7; no clear D. CDR1 is MDHEN and CDR2 is SYDVKM in the germline V gene. V lost 3 bases and J 3 bases, leaving 12 bases between the germline ends. CDR3 length equals 14 residues. CDR3 sequence (DNA): TGTGCCAGCAGTTTCAAGGGATCCCTCTACGAGCAGTACTTC. This translates into CASSFKGSLYEQYF.

Many counts were recorded for this clonotype. The V and J genes are TRBV20-1 and TRBJ1-1; the D gene is possibly TRBD1 (6 bases). The CDR3 has 13 amino acids. Trimming pared 6 bases from V and 3 bases from J, leaving 14 bases between. The V gene's germline CDR1 is DFQATT and CDR2 SNEGSKA (reference sequence). This chain's CDR3 is CSAQTGRDTEAFF. CDR3 nucleotides: TGCAGTGCGCAAACAGGGAGGGACACTGAAGCTTTCTTT.

The sample holds many counts of this clonotype. The DNA of the CDR3 is TGTGCCAGCAGCATGGGGACATTAACCTACGAGCAGTACTTC. Translated, it gives CASSMGTLTYEQYF. The V and J genes are TRBV5-5 and TRBJ2-7; weak D call: TRBD1 (6 bases). V lost 4 bases, J lost 2 bases, and 13 bases lay in between. The CDR3 sequence is 14 residues long. The V gene's germline CDR1 is SGHKS and CDR2 YYEKEE (reference sequence).

The rearrangement joins TRBV25-1 to TRBJ1-1, with D hard to call. There are 15 residues in the CDR3. Germline CDR1 is MGHDK and CDR2 is SYGVNS. V lost 2 bases and J lost 1, with 11 bases in between. The CDR3 spells CASSETWSENTEAFF. DNA of the CDR3: TGTGCCAGCAGTGAAACCTGGTCTGAGAACACTGAAGCTTTCTTT.

This clonotype occurred a few times. The chain couples TRBV18 to TRBJ2-4; D uncertain. The V and J ends lost 3 bases and 3 bases respectively, with 15 bases between them. The CDR3 sequence is 16 residues long. CDR1 and CDR2 from the germline V gene are KGHSH and LQKENI. CDR3 in amino acids: CASSPRDQIGKNIQYF. CDR3 DNA: TGTGCCAGCTCACCTCGCGACCAAATTGGCAAAAACATTCAGTACTTC.

This clonotype was observed a handful of times. This sequence joins TRBV20-1 and TRBJ1-6; TRBD1 aligns across 7 bases. In germline, CDR1 is DFQATT, CDR2 SNEGSKA (reference sequence). V gave up 6 bases and J gave up 0 bases; unmatched junction bases: 11. CDR3 length: 17 residues. The CDR3 DNA sequence: TGCAGTGCCCCCGGCAGGGGGGGTAGCTCCTATAATTCACCCCTCCACTTT. Its translation is CSAPGRGGSSYNSPLHF.

V gene TRBV10-2 combines with J gene TRBJ2-5, with D possibly matching TRBD2 (8 bases). Trimming stripped 9 bases from V and 3 bases from J, with 14 bases between. Germline CDR1 and CDR2: WSHSY and SAAADI. The CDR3 has 13 amino acids. CDR3 nucleotides: TGCGCCAGTCGGGGGGGGACAGAAGAGACCCAGTACTTC. It is translated as CASRGGTEETQYF.

This clonotype has at least ten counts. This chain links TRBV11-2 with TRBJ2-2; tentative D call: TRBD1 (5 bases). Trimming shortened V by 5 bases and J by 5 bases, and 15 bases separated the two germline ends. Per the germline V gene, CDR1 is SGHAT and CDR2 is FQNNGV. The CDR3 consists of 15 residues. CDR3 residues: CASSGAGIGTGELFF. CDR3 in DNA: TGTGCCAGCAGCGGAGCAGGGATCGGGACCGGGGAGCTGTTTTTT.

In regard to this clonotype: A read error is likely, as this CDR3 ends without the conserved phenylalanine or tryptophan. It is unclear where the CDR3 begins or ends on the DNA, so no DNA is shown, and the CDR3 is as TCRdb lists it. The chain is built from TRBV2 and TRBJ2-7. From its first to its last residue, the CDR3 has 10 amino acids. The germline CDR1 and CDR2 sequences are SNHLY and FYNNEI. CDR3 sequence: CASIDKGTFL.

This rearrangement joins TRBV10-3 to TRBJ1-1; D is unresolved. Trimming took off 6 bases at V and 0 bases at J, with 8 bases between the two ends. The CDR3 is made up of 13 amino acids. Germline-derived CDR1 and CDR2 are ENHRY and SYGVKD. CDR3 protein: CAISLRMNTEAFF. Here the CDR3 DNA reads TGTGCCATCAGCCTCAGGATGAACACTGAAGCTTTCTTT.

This clonotype has ten or more counts. The chain has TRBV2 and TRBJ1-3; 7 bases map to TRBD1. CDR3 size: 13 residues. Germline V gene data show CDR1 as SNHLY and CDR2 as FYNNEI. V lost 5 bases, J lost 8 bases, and 6 bases stayed unmatched. The CDR3 DNA reads as TGTGCCAGCAGTCGGACAGGAGCAGACACCATATATTTT. This codes for CASSRTGADTIYF.

This clonotype was recorded many times. J is TRBJ2-7 and V is TRBV11-2; 9 bases agree with TRBD1. Per germline, CDR1 SGHAT and CDR2 FQNNGV. This CDR3 has 16 amino acids. V lost 3 bases and J lost 5; bases outside the gene matches: 11. CDR3 sequence reads: CASSLDYRGPADEQYF. The CDR3, as DNA: TGTGCCAGCAGCTTGGACTACAGGGGGCCGGCGGACGAGCAGTACTTC. Variable domain in full (rest from reference TRBV11-2 and TRBJ2-7): EAGVAQSPRYKIIEKRQSVAFWCNPISGHATLYWYQQILGQGPKLLIQFQNNGVVDDSQLPKDRFSAERLKGVDSTLKIQPAKLEDSAVYLCASSLDYRGPADEQYFGPGTRLTVT.

The V and J genes are TRBV9 and TRBJ2-1, with no clear D. Germline V lookup: CDR1 SGDLS, CDR2 YYNGEE. The CDR3 runs 14 residues. Deletions cut 4 bases from V and 8 bases from J, with 16 bases between. The CDR3 nucleotides are TGTGCCAGCAGCCTCCCCCGAGCCCCCCATGAGCAGTTCTTC. Residues: CASSLPRAPHEQFF.

This clonotype has ten or more counts. V usage is TRBV29-1 and J usage is TRBJ1-1, with a possible D match to TRBD1 (5 bases). CDR1 SQVTM and CDR2 ANQGSEA come from the germline V gene. The germline V and J ends were trimmed by 0 bases and 4 bases, with 12 bases remaining between them. This CDR3 comprises 14 residues. CDR3 residues: CSVEEKGSGTEAFF. CDR3 bases: TGCAGCGTTGAAGAGAAGGGGTCGGGCACTGAAGCTTTCTTT.

This clonotype has only a few counts. The chain recombines TRBV9 with TRBJ2-3; TRBD2 matches at 8 bases. V dropped 0 bases and J dropped 4; count of bases not matched to a gene: 1. The CDR3 loop spans 14 amino acids. In germline, CDR1 is SGDLS, CDR2 YYNGEE. Here the CDR3 reads CASSVETSADTQYF. DNA for the CDR3: TGTGCCAGCAGCGTAGAGACTAGCGCAGATACGCAGTATTTT.

This clonotype came up many times. The chain has TRBV6-1 and TRBJ2-5; TRBD2 matches at 7 bases. The CDR3 contains 14 residues. Germline values: CDR1 MNHNS, CDR2 SASEGT. The J segment lost 2 bases and the V segment lost 5 bases, leaving 5 bases of the junction unmatched. The CDR3 region is CASSQDGGQETQYF. The CDR3 DNA reads TGTGCCAGCAGTCAGGACGGGGGGCAAGAGACCCAGTACTTC.

This clonotype was counted at least ten times. The chain has TRBV3-1 and TRBJ2-7; D may be TRBD2 (5 bases). CDR1 LGHDT and CDR2 YNNKEL come from the germline V gene (reference sequence). V lost 0 bases and J 5 bases, leaving 5 bases between the germline ends. The CDR3 contains 12 residues. The CDR3 DNA sequence: TGTGCCAGCAGCCAAGAAGCGGACGAGCAGTACTTC. It yields the protein CASSQEADEQYF.

The table lists this clonotype with many counts. V and J are TRBV6-1 and TRBJ2-7; 9 nucleotides align to TRBD1. The CDR3 extends over 12 amino acids. CDR1 and CDR2 from the germline V gene are MNHNS and SASEGT. The V gene end was trimmed by 6 bases and the J gene end by 4 bases; junction bases not matched to a gene: 1. CDR3 in amino acids: CASRGQGYEQYF. The CDR3 DNA reads as TGTGCCAGCAGAGGACAGGGGTACGAGCAGTACTTC.

This clonotype was recorded at least ten times. The chain recombines TRBV7-6 with TRBJ2-1; D gene uncertain. Between the trimmed V and J ends, which lost 1 base and 10 bases, there was a span of 8 bases. The CDR3 is made up of 12 amino acids. Germline values: CDR1 SGHVS, CDR2 FNYEAQ. CDR3 protein: CASSLVVGEQFF. CDR3 DNA: TGTGCCAGCAGCTTAGTTGTAGGGGAGCAGTTCTTC.

This chain links TRBV12-3 or TRBV12-4 with TRBJ1-1, with D uncertain. The CDR3 length is 14 residues. The germline V and J ends were trimmed by 6 bases and 4 bases, with 15 bases remaining between them. Written as DNA, the CDR3 is TGTGCCAGCAGCTTACAGAAGTACGGCACTGAAGCTTTCTTT. As protein: CASSLQKYGTEAFF.

This clonotype was observed many times. The rearrangement links TRBV20-1 to TRBJ2-2, with D uncertain. Trimming shortened V by 0 bases and J by 4 bases, and 12 bases separated the two germline ends. The V gene's germline CDR1 is DFQATT and CDR2 SNEGSKA (reference sequence). The CDR3 is 15 residues long. CDR3 sequence (DNA): TGCAGTGCTAGAGATCTTGTCAGAGCCACCGGGGAGCTGTTTTTT. Translating gives CSARDLVRATGELFF.

This clonotype has at least ten counts. The rearrangement joins TRBV7-2 to TRBJ2-5; perhaps D is TRBD1 or TRBD2 (6 bases each). The V and J ends lost 2 bases and 4 bases respectively, with 17 bases between them. Germline CDR1 is SGHTA and CDR2 is FQGNSA. This CDR3 region has 16 residues. The CDR3 DNA reads as TGTGCCAGCAGCTTACTGGGGGGCTTCGGTTTAGAGACCCAGTACTTC. Translating it yields CASSLLGGFGLETQYF.

This clonotype appeared many times. V usage is TRBV7-2 and J usage is TRBJ2-3; 10 bases map to TRBD1. Germline V gives CDR1 SGHTA, CDR2 FQGNSA. The CDR3 totals 14 residues. Losses at the gene ends were 6 bases for V and 6 bases for J; bases not matched to a gene: 6. The CDR3: CASRSGTGADTQYF. CDR3 coding DNA: TGTGCCAGCAGGTCCGGGACAGGGGCCGATACGCAGTATTTT.